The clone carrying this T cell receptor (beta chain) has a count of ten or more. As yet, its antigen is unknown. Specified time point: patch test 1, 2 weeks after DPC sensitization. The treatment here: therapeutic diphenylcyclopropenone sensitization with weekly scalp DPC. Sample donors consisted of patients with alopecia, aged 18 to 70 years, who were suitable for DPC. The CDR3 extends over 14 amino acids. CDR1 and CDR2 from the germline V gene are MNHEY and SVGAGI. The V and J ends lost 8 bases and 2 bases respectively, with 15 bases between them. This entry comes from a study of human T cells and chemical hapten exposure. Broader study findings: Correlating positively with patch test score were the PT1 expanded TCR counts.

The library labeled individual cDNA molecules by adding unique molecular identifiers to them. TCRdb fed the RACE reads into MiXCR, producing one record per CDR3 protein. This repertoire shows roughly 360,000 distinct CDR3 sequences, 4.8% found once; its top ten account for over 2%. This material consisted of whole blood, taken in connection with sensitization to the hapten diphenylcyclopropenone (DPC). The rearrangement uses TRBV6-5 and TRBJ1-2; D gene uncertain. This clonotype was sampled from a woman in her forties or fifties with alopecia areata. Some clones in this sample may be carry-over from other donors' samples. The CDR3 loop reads CASPSRQQNYGYTF. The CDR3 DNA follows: TGTGCCAGCCCATCCAGGCAACAAAACTATGGCTACACCTTC.